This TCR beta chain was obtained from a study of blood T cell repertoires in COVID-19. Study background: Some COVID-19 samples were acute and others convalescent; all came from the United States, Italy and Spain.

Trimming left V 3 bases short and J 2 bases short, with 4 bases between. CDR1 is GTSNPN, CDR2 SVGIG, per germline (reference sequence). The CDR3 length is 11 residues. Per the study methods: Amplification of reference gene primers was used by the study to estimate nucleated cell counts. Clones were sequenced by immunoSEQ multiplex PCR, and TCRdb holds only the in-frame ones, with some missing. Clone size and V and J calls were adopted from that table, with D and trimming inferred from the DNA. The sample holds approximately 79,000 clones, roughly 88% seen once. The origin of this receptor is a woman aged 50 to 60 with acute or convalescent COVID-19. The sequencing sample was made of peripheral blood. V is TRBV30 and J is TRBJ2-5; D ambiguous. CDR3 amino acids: CAWSVQETQYF. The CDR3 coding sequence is TGTGCCTGGAGCGTTCAAGAGACCCAGTACTTC.